Listed below are T cell receptor beta chains from one sample, sequenced in a study of shared clonotypes between healthy human individuals. Clones were read by immunoSEQ multiplex PCR, and TCRdb kept only the in-frame ones, dropping some. Seen here are about 2.3 million clones, approximately 93% observed once, and the top ten hold under 0.45%. The sequenced sample was naive CD4+ T cells from PBMCs. These receptors came from a young man in good health. Some clones in this sample may be carry-over from other donors' samples. Each CDR3 is given with its conserved first and last residue. A D gene is named only where the DNA matches it firmly.

j_gene | d_gene | v_gene | len | CDR3nt | CDR3aa
TRBJ1-5 | TRBD1 | TRBV28 | 15 | TGTGCCAGCAGTACCATCGGACAGGGCAATCAGCCCCAGCATTTT | CASSTIGQGNQPQHF
TRBJ1-1 | . | TRBV7-2 | 14 | TGTGCCAGCAGCTTAGGGGACACGAACACTGAAGCTTTCTTT | CASSLGDTNTEAFF
TRBJ2-3 | . | TRBV6-5 | 14 | TGTGCCAGCAGTTACTCGATGGGGGCAGATACGCAGTATTTT | CASSYSMGADTQYF
TRBJ1-2 | . | TRBV5-1 | 14 | TGCGCCAGCTTCCAACCGGGGGCTGGCTATGGCTACACCTTC | CASFQPGAGYGYTF
TRBJ2-1 | TRBD2 | TRBV6-1 | 15 | TGTGCCACCAGGGTCATAGCGGGAGTAGAAAATGAGCAGTTCTTC | CATRVIAGVENEQFF
TRBJ2-3 | . | TRBV4-3 | 19 | TGCGCCAGCAGTTACAAGATCCCTTTGTCCGGGGCGAGCACAGATACGCAGTATTTT | CASSYKIPLSGASTDTQYF
TRBJ1-4 | . | TRBV29-1 | 12 | TGCAGCGTTGCTAGGGGTGGGGAAAAACTGTTTTTT | CSVARGGEKLFF
TRBJ1-2 | . | TRBV21-1 | 14 | TGTGCCAGCAGCCCCCCTCTAGCTAACTATGGCTACACCTTC | CASSPPLANYGYTF
TRBJ2-7 | . | TRBV7-8 | 11 | TGTGCCAGCAGCGCAGGGTGGGAGCAGTACTTC | CASSAGWEQYF
TRBJ2-1 | . | TRBV12-5 | 12 | TGTGCTAGTGGCGTTTTCGGGGATGAGCAGTTCTTC | CASGVFGDEQFF
TRBJ2-5 | TRBD2 | TRBV10-3 | 16 | TGTGCCATCAGTGAGTCGAGACTAGCGCTCCAAGAGACCCAGTACTTC | CAISESRLALQETQYF